The 32 T cell receptor beta chains below were found in one sample sequenced in a study of monozygotic twins with inflammatory bowel disease. TCRdb reanalyzed the 5' RACE reads, giving one entry per CDR3 protein sequence and no DNA. The sample holds about 130,000 distinct CDR3 sequences. Sequenced input: blood. Receptors originate from a human donor with ulcerative colitis or Crohn's disease, or a healthy co-twin of an affected twin (not recorded which).

The J gene is TRBJ2-1, the V gene TRBV24-1. Germline CDR1 KGHDR, CDR2 SFDVKD. CDR3 length: 14 residues. The CDR3 is CATSPFSSYNEQFF.

The chain links TRBV6-6 to TRBJ1-3. Germline CDR1 reads MNHNY; CDR2 reads SVGAGI (reference sequence). The CDR3 has 13 amino acids. The CDR3 sequence: CASSTLSGNTIYF.

The chain employs TRBV10-3 and TRBJ2-6. This CDR3 region has 14 residues. Germline V gives CDR1 ENHRY, CDR2 SYGVKD. The CDR3 sequence is CAITPSPGANVLTF.

This sequence joins TRBV6-2 or TRBV6-3 and TRBJ2-4; as DNA is missing, the TRBD1 call by TCRdb cannot be tested. Per germline, CDR1 MNHEY and CDR2 SVGEGT. The length of the CDR3 is 16 residues. The CDR3 sequence is CASSPLGSATKNIQYF.

V and J are TRBV4-2 and TRBJ2-5; without DNA, the TCRdb call of TRBD1 cannot be checked. The length of the CDR3 is 15 residues. CDR1 is LGHNA and CDR2 is YNFKEQ in the germline V gene. The CDR3 sequence is CASSPVQGFGETQYF.

J is TRBJ2-7 and V is TRBV5-1; TCRdb's D call of TRBD1 is untestable without DNA. This CDR3 has 14 amino acids. Germline V gives CDR1 SGHRS, CDR2 YFSETQ. CDR3 loop: CASRTGSLSGEQYF. Filled out from reference TRBV5-1 and TRBJ2-7, the complete variable domain reads KAGVTQTPRYLIKTRGQQVTLSCSPISGHRSVSWYQQTPGQGLQFLFEYFSETQRNKGNFPGRFSGRQFSNSRSEMNVSTLELGDSALYLCASRTGSLSGEQYFGPGTRLTVT.

This chain joins TRBV6-2 or TRBV6-3 and TRBJ2-3; TCRdb's assignment of TRBD1 cannot be checked, as there is no DNA. The CDR3 has 11 amino acids. The germline V gene encodes CDR1 MNHEY and CDR2 SVGEGT. The CDR3 region is CASSTGPRQYF.

The chain links TRBV11-3 to TRBJ2-3; the TCRdb call, TRBD2, lacks DNA for checking. This CDR3 has 14 residues. Looked up from germline, CDR1 is SGHNT and CDR2 is YENEEA. The CDR3 region is CASSLVASGRTQYF.

This chain connects TRBV10-3 to TRBJ1-1. The CDR3 is made up of 14 amino acids. The germline CDR1 and CDR2 sequences are ENHRY and SYGVKD. The CDR3 is CAISESLGDTEAFF.

This chain joins TRBV11-2 and TRBJ2-6; TCRdb names TRBD2, which stays unverified in the absence of DNA. CDR1 and CDR2 from the germline V gene are SGHAT and FQNNGV. CDR3 size: 17 residues. The CDR3 is CATPRGGKLSGANVLTF.

This rearrangement joins TRBV7-9 to TRBJ1-5; TCRdb indicates TRBD1, and absent DNA this call remains unverified. Germline CDR1 reads SEHNR; CDR2 reads FQNEAQ (reference sequence). CDR3 size: 15 residues. CDR3 sequence reads: CASSPQGLGNQPQHF.

The genes are TRBV6-4 and TRBJ2-2; TCRdb proposes TRBD1, but this gene call is untestable without DNA. The CDR3 extends over 14 amino acids. From germline, CDR1 is MRHNA and CDR2 SNTAGT. CDR3 region: CASSRTGPAGELFF.

The chain recombines TRBV4-2 with TRBJ2-4; the D call from TCRdb, TRBD1, cannot be confirmed without DNA. CDR3 length: 15 amino acids. Germline V lookup: CDR1 LGHNA, CDR2 YNFKEQ. The CDR3: CASSQDGTGRDIQYF.

The rearrangement uses TRBV18 and TRBJ1-1; TCRdb calls TRBD1, which cannot be checked without DNA. The CDR3 runs 19 residues. Germline V gene lookup returns CDR1 KGHSH and CDR2 LQKENI. CDR3 residues: CASSPYKDLVTGRNTEAFF.

The V gene is TRBV20-1, the J gene TRBJ1-1; checking the TCRdb D call of TRBD1 is not possible without DNA. Germline V gives CDR1 DFQATT, CDR2 SNEGSKA (reference sequence). CDR3 length equals 16 residues. CDR3 sequence reads: CSARSQGRRMNTEAFF.

This sequence joins TRBV19 and TRBJ1-2; lacking DNA, the TRBD1 call made by TCRdb goes unchecked. The CDR3 runs 13 residues. CDR1 and CDR2 from the germline V gene are LNHDA and SQIVND (reference sequence). Here the CDR3 reads CASTRTVSYGYTF.

This rearrangement joins TRBV7-3 to TRBJ1-1. The CDR3 extends over 11 amino acids. Germline CDR1 is SGHTA and CDR2 is FQGTGA. This CDR3 is CASSLFLRAFF.

V usage is TRBV24-1 and J usage is TRBJ2-3. The CDR3 spans 13 residues. The germline V gene has CDR1 KGHDR and CDR2 SFDVKD. This CDR3 is CATSDGTARAQYF.

The chain recombines TRBV20-1 with TRBJ2-7; without DNA, the TCRdb call of TRBD1 cannot be checked. The CDR3 has 15 amino acids. Germline lookup yields CDR1 DFQATT and CDR2 SNEGSKA (reference sequence). CDR3 region: CSARPGTIPFYEQYF.

The chain has TRBV20-1 and TRBJ1-5; without DNA, the TCRdb call of TRBD1 cannot be checked. Germline lookup yields CDR1 DFQATT and CDR2 SNEGSKA (reference sequence). This CDR3 comprises 11 residues. The CDR3 spells CSAGDNQPQHF.

The chain combines TRBV7-9 with TRBJ2-3. Germline V gene data show CDR1 as SEHNR and CDR2 as FQNEAQ (reference sequence). The CDR3 is 17 amino acids. This CDR3 reads CASSLISMDSVPDTQYF. The full variable domain, with the rest looked up from reference TRBV7-9 and TRBJ2-3, is DTGVSQNPRHKITKRGQNVTFRCDPISEHNRLYWYRQTLGQGPEFLTYFQNEAQLEKSRLLSDRFSAERPKGSFSTLEIQRTEQGDSAMYLCASSLISMDSVPDTQYFGPGTRLTVL.

The CDR3 region is CATLEQKLAGVGDTQYF. This rearrangement joins TRBV7-2 to TRBJ2-3; the D call of TRBD2 rests on TCRdb alone, since no DNA is present to check it. The germline V gene has CDR1 SGHTA and CDR2 FQGNSA. The CDR3 spans 17 residues.

V is TRBV6-5 and J is TRBJ1-1. The length of the CDR3 is 13 residues. Germline-derived CDR1 and CDR2 are MNHEY and SVGAGI. CDR3 sequence reads: CASSWGGRTEAFF.

The chain recombines TRBV6-5 with TRBJ2-2. The CDR3 extends over 13 amino acids. Germline assignment: CDR1 MNHEY and CDR2 SVGAGI. This CDR3 is CASRVPGTGELFF.

J is TRBJ1-5 and V is TRBV19. The CDR3 covers 16 residues. Per the germline V gene, CDR1 is LNHDA and CDR2 is SQIVND (reference sequence). The CDR3 here is CASGDLSFYSNQPQHF. Supplemented by reference TRBV19 and TRBJ1-5, the full variable domain reads DGGITQSPKYLFRKEGQNVTLSCEQNLNHDAMYWYRQDPGQGLRLIYYSQIVNDFQKGDIAEGYSVSREKKESFPLTVTSAQKNPTAFYLCASGDLSFYSNQPQHFGDGTRLSIL.

J is TRBJ1-1 and V is TRBV7-2. Germline V gene data show CDR1 as SGHTA and CDR2 as FQGNSA. The CDR3 loop spans 15 amino acids. The CDR3: CASSLAGLPDTEAFF.

The chain has TRBV5-1 and TRBJ1-5. Germline-derived CDR1 and CDR2 are SGHRS and YFSETQ. There are 14 residues in the CDR3. The CDR3 is CASSLDPIGQPQHF.

This chain joins TRBV11-1 and TRBJ2-6. The germline V gene encodes CDR1 SGHAT and CDR2 FQDESV (reference sequence). This CDR3 comprises 18 residues. This CDR3 is CASSFNRHPSSGANVLTF.

V usage is TRBV29-1 and J usage is TRBJ2-1; lacking DNA, the TRBD2 call made by TCRdb goes unchecked. This CDR3 has 16 amino acids. The germline CDR1 and CDR2 sequences are SQVTM and ANQGSEA. This CDR3 reads CSAISGTSVYLNEQFF.

The V call is TRBV19, the J call TRBJ2-1; there is no DNA to check the TCRdb D call of TRBD2. The CDR3 contains 15 residues. CDR1 and CDR2 (germline): LNHDA, SQIVND (reference sequence). The CDR3 region is CASSTGTSGRVSRFF. Full variable domain (outside the CDR3, taken from reference TRBV19 and TRBJ2-1): DGGITQSPKYLFRKEGQNVTLSCEQNLNHDAMYWYRQDPGQGLRLIYYSQIVNDFQKGDIAEGYSVSREKKESFPLTVTSAQKNPTAFYLCASSTGTSGRVSRFFGPGTRLTVL.

The chain employs TRBV11-2 and TRBJ2-2; TCRdb picks TRBD1, but there is no DNA to check that call. Germline V gives CDR1 SGHAT, CDR2 FQNNGV. The CDR3 loop spans 13 amino acids. The CDR3 sequence: CASSLERPGKAFF.

The rearrangement joins TRBV29-1 to TRBJ2-2; the TCRdb call, TRBD2, lacks DNA for checking. The germline V gene encodes CDR1 SQVTM and CDR2 ANQGSEA. The CDR3 runs 14 residues. The CDR3 is CSVGTRYNTGELFF.